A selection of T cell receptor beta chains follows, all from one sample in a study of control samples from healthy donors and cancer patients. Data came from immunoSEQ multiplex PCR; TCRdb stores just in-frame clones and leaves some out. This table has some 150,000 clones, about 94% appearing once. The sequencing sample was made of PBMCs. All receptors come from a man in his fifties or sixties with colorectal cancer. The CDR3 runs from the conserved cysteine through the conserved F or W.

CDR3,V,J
CASSTGLSYVF,TRBV2,TRBJ2-4
CASSGTDSYEQYF,TRBV18,TRBJ2-7
CASSPPPTGPTWYTEAFF,TRBV18,TRBJ1-1
CASSEGWRGLNQPQHF,TRBV6-1,TRBJ1-5
CAWSSSGTGSYEQYF,TRBV30,TRBJ2-7
CASSLPARNTEAFF,TRBV5-1,TRBJ1-1
CASSQEESNQPQHF,TRBV18,TRBJ1-5
CASSISAGGPQETQYF,TRBV19,TRBJ2-5
CASSLRDRVVEKLFF,TRBV11-2,TRBJ1-4
CASGISVGTNTQYF,TRBV28,TRBJ2-3
CASSRVGDSNQPQHF,TRBV6-5,TRBJ1-5
CASSSGGSEQFF,TRBV5-1,TRBJ2-1
CASSIRFQLNTEAFF,TRBV19,TRBJ1-1
CASSLQGQGSPLHF,TRBV5-1,TRBJ1-6
CASSQDGGGTYEQYF,TRBV3-1/TRBV3-2,TRBJ2-7
CSASPTGRWGEKLFF,TRBV20-1,TRBJ1-4
CASSSAGGDEQFF,TRBV6-5,TRBJ2-1
CASSVQGAGTDTQYF,TRBV9,TRBJ2-3
CASSVVGDTQYF,TRBV6-1,TRBJ2-3
CASSLEGGRGAHYGYTF,TRBV7-2,TRBJ1-2
CASSASGLANPYEQYF,TRBV9,TRBJ2-7
CASSGDGGGNQPQHF,TRBV2,TRBJ1-5
CAIRPSGGADTQYF,TRBV10-3,TRBJ2-3
CASSQVADEQFF,TRBV3-1/TRBV3-2,TRBJ2-1
CSATNREAFF,TRBV20-1,TRBJ1-1
CASSLDGGGNQPQHF,TRBV7-2,TRBJ1-5
CSVVGGSNQPQHF,TRBV29-1,TRBJ1-5
CASAPYGTTNTEAFF,TRBV6-5,TRBJ1-1
CASSSDGRLNTEAFF,TRBV5-8,TRBJ1-1
CAWSQKGGGEETQYF,TRBV30,TRBJ2-5
CATSQGNGEKLFF,TRBV15,TRBJ1-4